Presented here are 10 T cell receptor beta chains from one specimen sequenced in a study of early T cells in non-severe SARS-CoV-2 infection. TCRdb processed the 5' RACE reads anew with MiXCR; each CDR3 protein has one entry. The sample yields 53,000 or so distinct CDR3 sequences, approximately 12% seen once. The sample here was whole blood, taken at baseline. The receptors stem from an adult who was a healthcare worker with PCR-confirmed SARS-CoV-2 infection or an uninfected control (not recorded which).

This clonotype was seen a few times. The chain is built from TRBV9 and TRBJ1-6, with 8 bases aligning to TRBD1. Germline CDR1 is SGDLS and CDR2 is YYNGEE. V was clipped by 2 bases and J by 8 bases; unmatched bases: 3. This CDR3 has 14 amino acids. CDR3 coding DNA: TGTGCCAGCAGCGTGGGACAGGAACATTCACCCCTCCACTTT. Translation gives CASSVGQEHSPLHF.

The rearrangement joins TRBV7-9 to TRBJ2-7, with D possibly being TRBD1 (6 bases). V was clipped by 2 bases and J by 5 bases, with 13 bases between them. Germline values: CDR1 SEHNR, CDR2 FQNEAQ (reference sequence). CDR3 length equals 14 residues. CDR3 amino acids: CASSLIGQPHEQYF. In DNA form, the CDR3 reads TGTGCCAGCAGCTTAATCGGACAGCCCCACGAGCAGTACTTC.

This clonotype was seen many times. The chain links TRBV11-2 to TRBJ2-4; unclear D gene. V lost 2 bases and J 6 bases, leaving 11 bases between the germline ends. Germline CDR1 is SGHAT and CDR2 is FQNNGV. There are 14 residues in the CDR3. CDR3 sequence (DNA): TGTGCCAGCAGCTTAATGTACCCCCCAAACATTCAGTACTTC. It specifies CASSLMYPPNIQYF.

The V gene is TRBV18, the J gene TRBJ2-4; D remains unclear. The CDR3 consists of 13 residues. Germline V lookup: CDR1 KGHSH, CDR2 LQKENI. V was cut by 0 bases and J by 8 bases, with 8 bases left in between. The CDR3 region has the DNA TGTGCCAGCTCACCACCTAGTCAGGACATTCAGTACTTC. It codes for CASSPPSQDIQYF.

The chain is built from TRBV28 and TRBJ1-2, with 9 bases aligning to TRBD1. J gave up 9 bases and V 8 bases, and 19 bases lay outside the gene matches. The CDR3 has 16 amino acids. Germline V gene data show CDR1 as MDHEN and CDR2 as SYDVKM. CDR3 DNA: TGTGCCAGCCACTTTACGACAGGGGGAGGGGCTAAAAGCTACACCTTC. Translated, it gives CASHFTTGGGAKSYTF.

This clonotype showed up just a few times. The chain combines TRBV18 with TRBJ1-5; D unresolved. Germline lookup yields CDR1 KGHSH and CDR2 LQKENI. The CDR3 spans 13 residues. The V end was cut by 5 bases, the J end by 5 bases, with 10 bases between. The CDR3 loop is CASSEYKDQPQHF. In DNA form, the CDR3 reads TGTGCCAGCTCAGAGTACAAGGATCAGCCCCAGCATTTT.

This clonotype appeared a few times. V gene TRBV7-6 combines with J gene TRBJ1-4, with a possible D match to TRBD1 (6 bases). With 8 bases removed from V and 3 bases from J, the gap between germline ends came to 16 bases. In germline, CDR1 is SGHVS, CDR2 FNYEAQ. This CDR3 spans 15 amino acids. As DNA, the CDR3 is TGTGCCAGCTCACCCCGGGACATGCCTAATGAAAAACTGTTTTTT. Its protein is CASSPRDMPNEKLFF. Together with reference TRBV7-6 and TRBJ1-4, the CDR3 gives the full variable domain: GAGVSQSPRYKVTKRGQDVALRCDPISGHVSLYWYRQALGQGPEFLTYFNYEAQQDKSGLPNDRFSAERPEGSISTLTIQRTEQRDSAMYRCASSPRDMPNEKLFFGSGTQLSVL.

Only a few counts were recorded for this clonotype. The rearrangement links TRBV18 to TRBJ2-1; 7 bases line up with TRBD2. Losses at the gene ends were 0 bases for V and 0 bases for J; bases not matched to a gene: 2. The CDR3 spans 16 residues. The germline gives CDR1 KGHSH, CDR2 LQKENI. Here the CDR3 DNA reads TGTGCCAGCTCACCACCCAGCGGGACCTCCTACAATGAGCAGTTCTTC. This sequence encodes CASSPPSGTSYNEQFF.

This clonotype was seen a few times. V usage is TRBV18 and J usage is TRBJ1-2, with TRBD1 matching over 8 bases. Germline assignment: CDR1 KGHSH and CDR2 LQKENI. The CDR3 has 15 amino acids. The junction had 10 bases not matched to a gene; V was cut back by 4 bases and J by 6 bases. As DNA, the CDR3 is TGTGCCAGCTCACTCTCCCAGGGGGCTAGGGATGGCTACACCTTC. It yields the protein CASSLSQGARDGYTF.

The chain carries TRBV11-2 and TRBJ1-3; D not resolved. V shed 0 bases and J shed 0 bases, with 12 bases lying between them. CDR1 is SGHAT, CDR2 FQNNGV, per germline. The CDR3 runs 17 residues. CDR3 sequence (DNA): TGTGCCAGCAGCTTAGATCTCCGACTCAGCTCTGGAAACACCATATATTTT. Translating gives CASSLDLRLSSGNTIYF.